The 31 T cell receptor beta chains below were found in one sample sequenced in a study of cytomegalovirus exposure and HLA in healthy donors. Primers included in the PCR were 60 Vbeta and 13 Jbeta primers. Profiled with immunoSEQ multiplex PCR; TCRdb holds only in-frame clones, not every one. The top ten hold 4.5% of the sample, which has around 140,000 clones, about 80% seen once. The sample comprised PBMCs. The receptors derive from a man between 35 and 55 years old in good health and CMV-seronegative.

Note on this clone: Germline is not matched at one junction end, which may reflect a read error. The same CDR3 also results from other DNA sequences found in this sample. The chain is built from TRBV30 and TRBJ1-6; no clear D gene. Germline-derived CDR1 and CDR2 are GTSNPN and SVGIG (reference sequence). There are 15 residues in the CDR3. DNA for the CDR3: TGTGCCTGGAGACCCCCGGTGTTGCGTAATTCCCCCCTCCACTTT. Translation gives CAWRPPVLRNSPLHF. Full variable domain (rest looked up from reference TRBV30 and TRBJ1-6): SQTIHQWPATLVQPVGSPLSLECTVEGTSNPNLYWYRQAAGRGLQLLFYSVGIGQISSEVPQNLSASRPQDRQFILSSKKLLLSDSGFYLCAWRPPVLRNSPLHFGNGTRLTVT.

The chain carries TRBV11-2 and TRBJ2-3; the D gene is possibly TRBD1 (5 bases). Trimming left V 5 bases short and J 2 bases short, with 17 bases between. Germline V lookup: CDR1 SGHAT, CDR2 FQNNGV. CDR3 length equals 16 residues. The CDR3 nucleotides read TGTGCCAGCAGCCGCCAAACTACAGGATACACAGATACGCAGTATTTT. Protein: CASSRQTTGYTDTQYF.

The table lists this clone with a count of one. V is TRBV30 and J is TRBJ2-7; TRBD2 aligns across 7 bases. Germline loops: CDR1 GTSNPN, CDR2 SVGIG (reference sequence). The ends lost 5 bases at V and 3 bases at J; junction bases unmatched: 4. There are 12 residues in the CDR3. CDR3 region: CAWGAGNYEQYF. As DNA, the CDR3 is TGTGCCTGGGGAGCGGGGAACTACGAGCAGTACTTC. The full variable domain, completed using reference TRBV30 and TRBJ2-7, is SQTIHQWPATLVQPVGSPLSLECTVEGTSNPNLYWYRQAAGRGLQLLFYSVGIGQISSEVPQNLSASRPQDRQFILSSKKLLLSDSGFYLCAWGAGNYEQYFGPGTRLTVT.

A word on this clone: Different DNA sequences within this sample yield the same CDR3. The chain recombines TRBV18 with TRBJ1-6; 9 bases map to TRBD1. The CDR3 consists of 14 residues. CDR1 and CDR2 from the germline V gene are KGHSH and LQKENI. V dropped 4 bases and J dropped 8; count of bases not matched to a gene: 3. CDR3 sequence reads: CASSRDRDHSPLHF. CDR3 nucleotide sequence: TGTGCCAGCTCACGGGACAGGGATCATTCACCCCTCCACTTT.

This clone was picked up a small number of times. The chain employs TRBV5-4 and TRBJ1-2; D possibly corresponds to TRBD1 (6 bases). V lost 7 bases and J 4 bases, leaving 11 bases between the germline ends. Germline V lookup: CDR1 SGHNT, CDR2 YYREEE (reference sequence). This CDR3 has 12 amino acids. CDR3 in amino acids: CASGKTGYGYTF. The DNA of the CDR3 is TGTGCCAGCGGCAAGACAGGCTATGGCTACACCTTC.

The chain couples TRBV7-2 to TRBJ2-1, with TRBD2 identical over 9 bases. The junction had 3 bases not matched to a gene; V was cut back by 1 base and J by 2 bases. The germline gives CDR1 SGHTA, CDR2 FQGNSA. The CDR3 runs to 16 residues. CDR3 sequence (DNA): TGTGCCAGCAGCTTAGGCGGGGGGGGGCCCTACAATGAGCAGTTCTTC. Its protein is CASSLGGGGPYNEQFF. The full variable domain, completed using reference TRBV7-2 and TRBJ2-1, is GAGVSQSPSNKVTEKGKDVELRCDPISGHTALYWYRQSLGQGLEFLIYFQGNSAPDKSGLPSDRFSAERTGGSVSTLTIQRTQQEDSAVYLCASSLGGGGPYNEQFFGPGTRLTVL.

This chain joins TRBV18 and TRBJ1-5, with 7 bases lining up with TRBD1. J was trimmed by 5 bases and V by 4 bases; bases with no gene match: 2. The CDR3 is 13 residues long. The germline gives CDR1 KGHSH, CDR2 LQKENI. The CDR3 bases are TGTGCCAGCTCACGGGACAGCGATCAGCCCCAGCATTTT. This codes for CASSRDSDQPQHF. Combining the CDR3 with reference TRBV18 and TRBJ1-5 gives the whole variable domain NAGVMQNPRHLVRRRGQEARLRCSPMKGHSHVYWYRQLPEEGLKFMVYLQKENIIDESGMPKERFSAEFPKEGPSILRIQQVVRGDSAAYFCASSRDSDQPQHFGDGTRLSIL.

The chain couples TRBV7-2 to TRBJ1-4; D remains unclear. The CDR3 loop spans 17 amino acids. CDR1 and CDR2 (germline): SGHTA, FQGNSA. Trimming removed 1 base from V and 10 bases from J, with 22 bases in between. The CDR3 DNA is TGTGCCAGCAGCTTAGGAGCAGCGGAGAGGTCTTATCGAAAACTGTTTTTT. Its translation is CASSLGAAERSYRKLFF.

This clone was seen a single time. The chain joins TRBV10-2 to TRBJ2-5; TRBD2 matches at 9 bases. The J call may be faulty, since TRBJ2-7 better matches the DNA end. This CDR3 comprises 15 residues. CDR1 is WSHSY, CDR2 SAAADI, per germline. The CDR3 sequence is CASRVSGGRSYEQYF. The CDR3 DNA sequence: TGCGCCAGCAGAGTTAGCGGGGGCCGCTCCTACGAGCAGTACTTC.

The chain recombines TRBV7-9 with TRBJ2-2; the D gene is possibly TRBD2 (5 bases). V was clipped by 6 bases and J by 10 bases, with 12 bases between them. Germline CDR1 reads SEHNR; CDR2 reads FQNEAQ (reference sequence). CDR3 length equals 12 residues. The CDR3 is CASSTTGLELFF. Here the CDR3 DNA reads TGTGCCAGCAGTACTACGGGGTTGGAGCTGTTTTTT.

This chain connects TRBV4-1 to TRBJ2-7; 7 bases map to TRBD1. Germline values: CDR1 MGHRA, CDR2 YSYEKL. The CDR3 spans 13 residues. Trimming removed 2 bases from V and 6 bases from J; junction bases left unmatched: 4. CDR3 sequence: CASSQPQGFEQYF. The CDR3 nucleotides read TGCGCCAGCAGCCAACCACAGGGGTTCGAGCAGTACTTC.

V and J are TRBV29-1 and TRBJ1-1, with TRBD1 matching 7 bases. The junction had 8 bases not matched to a gene; V was cut back by 6 bases and J by 1 base. Germline CDR1 reads SQVTM; CDR2 reads ANQGSEA. This CDR3 region has 14 residues. CDR3 region: CSVGRGTANTEAFF. CDR3 bases: TGCAGCGTGGGTCGGGGGACAGCGAACACTGAAGCTTTCTTT.

The rearrangement joins TRBV2 to TRBJ1-1, with D perhaps TRBD1 (5 bases). The germline gives CDR1 SNHLY, CDR2 FYNNEI. Trimming left V 6 bases short and J 1 base short, with 9 bases between. The CDR3 consists of 13 residues. The CDR3 DNA sequence: TGTGCCAGCAGGGGGCATGAGAACACTGAAGCTTTCTTT. This translates into CASRGHENTEAFF.

This clone has just one count. The DNA of the CDR3 is TGCGCCACTCGGGACAGGAGGTACACTGAAGCTTTCTTT. This gives the protein CATRDRRYTEAFF. The chain combines TRBV5-1 with TRBJ1-1, with 8 bases matching TRBD1. The trim removed 9 bases at V and 3 bases at J, leaving 7 bases unmatched. Germline V gives CDR1 SGHRS, CDR2 YFSETQ. This CDR3 is built from 13 residues.

The CDR3 sequence: CASGRGQTNEKLFF. CDR3 coding DNA: TGTGCCAGCGGCAGGGGGCAAACTAATGAAAAACTGTTTTTT. The chain employs TRBV28 and TRBJ1-4, with 8 bases aligning to TRBD1. The CDR3 loop spans 14 amino acids. V lost 8 bases and J lost 1; bases outside the gene matches: 3. Looked up from germline, CDR1 is MDHEN and CDR2 is SYDVKM.

V usage is TRBV5-1 and J usage is TRBJ2-2, with D possibly matching TRBD1 (5 bases). Germline CDR1 and CDR2: SGHRS and YFSETQ. This CDR3 is built from 13 residues. V was pared by 6 bases and J by 0 bases, with 6 bases between. The DNA of the CDR3 is TGCGCCAGCACAGGGACGAACACCGGGGAGCTGTTTTTT. This gives the protein CASTGTNTGELFF.

This clone was detected once. Other DNA sequences of this sample code for an identical CDR3. CDR3 nucleotide sequence: TGTGCCAGCAGCTTGAGAACAGGAGAATATTCACCCCTCCACTTT. Translation: CASSLRTGEYSPLHF. The chain combines TRBV5-4 with TRBJ1-6; D is possibly TRBD1 (5 bases). The CDR3 has 15 amino acids. The germline V gene encodes CDR1 SGHNT and CDR2 YYREEE (reference sequence). V was clipped by 1 base and J by 8 bases, with 13 bases between them.

This chain connects TRBV11-3 to TRBJ2-1; no clear D gene. The CDR3 contains 11 residues. Germline V lookup: CDR1 SGHNT, CDR2 YENEEA. The germline V and J ends were trimmed by 4 bases and 6 bases, with 4 bases remaining between them. Here the CDR3 reads CASSSSNEQFF. DNA of the CDR3: TGTGCCAGCAGCTCTAGCAATGAGCAGTTCTTC.

This chain joins TRBV5-6 and TRBJ1-1; 10 bases align to TRBD1. The CDR3 is 13 amino acids. Looked up from germline, CDR1 is SGHDT and CDR2 is YYEEEE. After removal of 3 bases from V and 4 bases from J, the junction contained 0 bases not matched to a gene. In DNA form, the CDR3 reads TGTGCCAGCAGCTGGACAGGGGGCACTGAAGCTTTCTTT. Amino acids: CASSWTGGTEAFF.

In regard to this clone: Compared with germline, one end of the junction differs, possibly owing to a read error. The chain links TRBV7-2 to TRBJ2-3, with D possibly TRBD2 on 5 matching bases. Germline V gives CDR1 SGHTA, CDR2 FQGNSA. The CDR3 runs to 11 residues. CDR3 sequence: CASSSGLRSVF. CDR3 DNA sequence: TGTGCCAGCAGCTCTGGACTCCGGTCTGTATTT.

The chain is built from TRBV6-5 and TRBJ1-1; a possible D gene is TRBD1 (6 bases). Trimming stripped 6 bases from V and 1 base from J, with 9 bases between. Germline loops: CDR1 MNHEY, CDR2 SVGAGI. This CDR3 has 13 residues. The CDR3 reads CASSKGGNTEAFF. The CDR3 coding sequence is TGTGCCAGCAGCAAAGGGGGGAACACTGAAGCTTTCTTT.

The chain couples TRBV7-2 to TRBJ1-1, with 8 bases lining up with TRBD1. CDR3 size: 14 residues. J gave up 1 base and V 3 bases, and 1 base lay outside the gene matches. Germline V lookup: CDR1 SGHTA, CDR2 FQGNSA. The CDR3 spells CASSFRGRNTEAFF. The CDR3 DNA follows: TGTGCCAGCAGCTTCAGGGGGCGGAACACTGAAGCTTTCTTT. Looking up the rest from reference TRBV7-2 and TRBJ1-1 gives the full variable domain: GAGVSQSPSNKVTEKGKDVELRCDPISGHTALYWYRQSLGQGLEFLIYFQGNSAPDKSGLPSDRFSAERTGGSVSTLTIQRTQQEDSAVYLCASSFRGRNTEAFFGQGTRLTVV.

This chain links TRBV7-9 with TRBJ2-7; tentatively, D is TRBD1 (6 bases). The CDR3 covers 13 residues. Germline CDR1 reads SEHNR; CDR2 reads FQNEAQ (reference sequence). V dropped 4 bases and J dropped 2 bases, with 9 bases sitting between them. CDR3 loop: CASSSTGAYEQYF. CDR3 DNA sequence: TGTGCCAGCAGCTCGACAGGAGCCTACGAGCAGTACTTC. The whole variable domain, remainder taken from reference TRBV7-9 and TRBJ2-7, is DTGVSQNPRHKITKRGQNVTFRCDPISEHNRLYWYRQTLGQGPEFLTYFQNEAQLEKSRLLSDRFSAERPKGSFSTLEIQRTEQGDSAMYLCASSSTGAYEQYFGPGTRLTVT.

The CDR3 is CSAGQGMTYEQYF. The CDR3 bases are TGCAGCGCTGGACAGGGGATGACCTACGAGCAGTACTTC. V usage is TRBV29-1 and J usage is TRBJ2-5; 9 bases are a match to TRBD1. The DNA matches TRBJ2-7 better at its end, which makes the J call doubtful. Germline V gives CDR1 SQVTM, CDR2 ANQGSEA. This CDR3 contains 13 residues.

The V gene is TRBV18, the J gene TRBJ1-5, with TRBD1 matching 8 bases. The CDR3 has 17 residues. Germline V CDR1 and CDR2: KGHSH, LQKENI. The V segment lost 3 bases and the J segment 3 bases; nucleotides outside the gene matches: 10. The DNA for the CDR3 is TGTGCCAGCTCACCTTTAACTTTGGACAGGGCCAATCAGCCCCAGCATTTT. Translated: CASSPLTLDRANQPQHF.

The J gene is TRBJ1-3, the V gene TRBV5-1; 7 bases line up with TRBD1. Germline CDR1 is SGHRS and CDR2 is YFSETQ. This CDR3 is built from 16 residues. V lost 4 bases and J lost 2; bases outside the gene matches: 9. This CDR3 is CASSARTGLTGNTIYF. The CDR3 bases are TGCGCCAGCAGCGCCCGGACAGGCCTTACTGGAAACACCATATATTTT.

The rearrangement uses TRBV5-1 and TRBJ1-6; weak D call: TRBD1 (5 bases). CDR3 size: 15 residues. Per the germline V gene, CDR1 is SGHRS and CDR2 is YFSETQ. The ends were cut back, 0 bases at V and 3 bases at J, with 7 bases in the middle. The CDR3 here is CASSLEGNYNSPLHF. The CDR3 region has the DNA TGCGCCAGCAGCTTGGAGGGGAACTATAATTCACCCCTCCACTTT.

The rearrangement joins TRBV4-1 to TRBJ1-2; weak D call: TRBD1 (5 bases). Deletions cut 1 base from V and 5 bases from J, with 11 bases between. The CDR3 contains 14 residues. CDR1 and CDR2 (germline): MGHRA, YSYEKL. The CDR3 bases are TGCGCCAGCAGCCAAGCAGGGTTAGATTATGGCTACACCTTC. Translating it yields CASSQAGLDYGYTF.

The J gene is TRBJ2-1, the V gene TRBV5-4; 8 bases align to TRBD1. Germline CDR1 and CDR2: SGHNT and YYREEE (reference sequence). V shed 0 bases and J 4 bases; nucleotides not matched to a gene: 3. This CDR3 has 15 amino acids. CDR3 bases: TGTGCCAGCAGCTTGGGGGGGGACAGGTACAATGAGCAGTTCTTC. The encoded protein is CASSLGGDRYNEQFF.

V usage is TRBV6-5 and J usage is TRBJ2-7; weak D call: TRBD2 (5 bases). V lost 0 bases and J 2 bases, leaving 11 bases between the germline ends. This CDR3 has 15 amino acids. The germline gives CDR1 MNHEY, CDR2 SVGAGI. The CDR3 loop is CASSYSRVGTYEQYF. CDR3 DNA sequence: TGTGCCAGCAGTTACTCACGGGTCGGGACCTACGAGCAGTACTTC.

The genes are TRBV6-1 and TRBJ1-2, with 11 nucleotides matching TRBD1. V lost 0 bases to trimming and J lost 4 bases; unmatched junction nucleotides: 4. This CDR3 region has 16 residues. Germline V gives CDR1 MNHNS, CDR2 SASEGT. The CDR3 nucleotides read TGTGCCAGCAGTGAAGCAGCCGGGACAGGGGGCTATGGCTACACCTTC. Translating it yields CASSEAAGTGGYGYTF.